The T cell receptor beta chain under discussion was sequenced for a study of PD-1 blockade in classical Hodgkin lymphoma. Findings and limits, study-wide: Patients who responded completely had about the same baseline diversity as newly diagnosed patients. Newly diagnosed patients were said to have less baseline TCR diversity than healthy donors did.

The germline gives CDR1 ENHRY, CDR2 SYGVKD. Trimming cost V 6 bases and J 6 bases, with 17 bases left between them. The CDR3 contains 14 residues. This clone occurred a few times. Its antigen is still unknown. Each patient's relapse followed autologous stem cell transplantation, and brentuximab vedotin exposure varied. Profiled with immunoSEQ multiplex PCR; TCRdb holds only in-frame clones, not every one. In the table there are about 84,000 clones, around nine tenths of which are singletons. The sequenced sample was peripheral blood mononuclear cells (PBMCs), obtained at baseline. The clonotype comes from a human donor with classical Hodgkin lymphoma. This chain uses TRBV10-3 with TRBJ1-1, with D maybe TRBD1 (6 bases). CDR3 sequence reads: CAIRFGQSDAEAFF. The DNA of the CDR3 is TGTGCCATCAGATTCGGACAGTCCGATGCTGAAGCTTTCTTT.